The entry below describes one T cell receptor beta chain. Patients got ipilimumab 1 mg/kg beginning 14 to 28 days post-transplant. The data were obtained in a study of ipilimumab plus nivolumab after autologous stem cell transplantation. TCRdb keeps only in-frame clones here, not all; method: immunoSEQ multiplex PCR. Of 15,000 to 20,000 clones in the sample, about 80% were seen once. The CDR3 sequence is 14 residues long. With 8 bases clipped from V and 4 bases from J, the junction kept 10 bases outside the gene matches. The V gene's germline CDR1 is SGHDT and CDR2 YYEEEE. The sequencing here drew on PBMCs, taken in a trial of ipilimumab plus nivolumab as post-transplant consolidation. The sequence came from a male donor with diffuse large B-cell lymphoma. The chain combines TRBV5-6 with TRBJ1-2; 8 nucleotides line up with TRBD1. In nucleotides, the CDR3 is TGTGCCAGTCGCCTGGGGACAGGCCCCTATGGCTACACCTTC. Translation: CASRLGTGPYGYTF.